This note documents a single TCR beta chain sequence. TCRdb's table, derived via immunoSEQ multiplex PCR, lists solely in-frame clones and lacks some. The sample includes around 150,000 clones, roughly four fifths of them seen just once. This specimen belongs to a study of blood T cell repertoires in COVID-19. V was clipped by 2 bases and J by 2 bases; unmatched bases: 3. There are 15 residues in the CDR3. CDR1 and CDR2 (germline): SNHLY, FYNNEI. Sequences were obtained from peripheral blood. The rearrangement uses TRBV2 and TRBJ1-5; 7 bases are shared with TRBD1. The sequence came from a human donor in a cohort sampled during active COVID-19. In DNA, the CDR3 is TGTGCCAGCAGTGAACTAACAGGGGGCAATCAGCCCCAGCATTTT. This encodes CASSELTGGNQPQHF. Full variable domain (rest looked up from reference TRBV2 and TRBJ1-5): EPEVTQTPSHQVTQMGQEVILRCVPISNHLYFYWYRQILGQKVEFLVSFYNNEISEKSEIFDDQFSVERPDGSNFTLKIRSTKLEDSAMYFCASSELTGGNQPQHFGDGTRLSIL.